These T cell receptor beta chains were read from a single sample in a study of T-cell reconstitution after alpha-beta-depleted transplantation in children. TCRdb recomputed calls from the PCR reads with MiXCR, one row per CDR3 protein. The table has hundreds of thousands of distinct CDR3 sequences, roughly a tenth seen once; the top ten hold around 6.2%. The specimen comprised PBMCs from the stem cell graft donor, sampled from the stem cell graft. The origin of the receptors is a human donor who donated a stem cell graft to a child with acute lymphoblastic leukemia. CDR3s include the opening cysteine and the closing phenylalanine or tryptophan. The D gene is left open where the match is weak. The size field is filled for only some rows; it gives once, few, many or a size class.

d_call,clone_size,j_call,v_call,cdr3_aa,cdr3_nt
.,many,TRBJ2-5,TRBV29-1,CSVDIRVQETQYF,TGCAGCGTTGATATCAGGGTACAAGAGACCCAGTACTTC
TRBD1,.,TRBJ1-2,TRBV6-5,CASRKGQFGGYTF,TGTGCCAGCAGAAAGGGACAGTTTGGTGGCTACACCTTC
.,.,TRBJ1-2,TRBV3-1,CASSPRGRAYGYTF,TGTGCCAGCAGCCCCCGCGGGAGGGCCTATGGCTACACCTTC
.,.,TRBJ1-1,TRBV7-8,CASSLAGSGGSYTEAFF,TGTGCCAGCAGCTTAGCGGGGAGTGGTGGGTCCTACACTGAAGCTTTCTTT
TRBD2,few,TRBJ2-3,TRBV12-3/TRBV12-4,CASSPGTSGGLTDTQYF,TGTGCCAGCAGCCCCGGGACTAGCGGGGGTCTCACAGATACGCAGTATTTT
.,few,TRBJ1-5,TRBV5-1,CASSLAPGANQPQHF,TGCGCCAGCAGCTTGGCCCCCGGGGCCAATCAGCCCCAGCATTTT
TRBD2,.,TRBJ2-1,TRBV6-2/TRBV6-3,CASSYSTSGGIADEQFF,TGTGCCAGCAGTTACTCCACTAGCGGAGGTATTGCCGATGAGCAGTTCTTC
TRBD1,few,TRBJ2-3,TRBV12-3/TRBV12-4,CASSPDRGTYTDTQYF,TGTGCCAGCAGTCCCGACAGGGGGACGTACACAGATACGCAGTATTTT
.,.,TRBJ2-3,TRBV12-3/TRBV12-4,CASKSPGPQKTQYF,TGTGCCAGCAAATCCCCGGGGCCCCAGAAGACGCAGTATTTT
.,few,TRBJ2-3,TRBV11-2,CASRKRDIFSDTQYF,TGTGCCAGCAGGAAACGGGACATTTTTTCAGATACGCAGTATTTT
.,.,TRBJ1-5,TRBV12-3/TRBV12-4,CASTREGNRGNQPQHF,TGTGCCAGCACCCGGGAGGGGAACCGGGGCAATCAGCCCCAGCATTTT
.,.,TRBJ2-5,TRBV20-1,CSARGAYQETQYF,TGCAGTGCTAGGGGGGCGTACCAAGAGACCCAGTACTTC
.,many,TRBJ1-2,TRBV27,CASSPLLETGAANYGYTF,TGTGCCAGCAGTCCATTATTGGAAACAGGCGCTGCTAACTATGGCTACACCTTC
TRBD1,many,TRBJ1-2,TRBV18,CASSSQGARSYGYTF,TGTGCCAGCTCATCACAGGGGGCGAGAAGCTATGGCTACACCTTC
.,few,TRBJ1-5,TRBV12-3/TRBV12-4,CASSLAGASNQPQHF,TGTGCCAGCAGTTTAGCAGGGGCGAGCAATCAGCCCCAGCATTTT
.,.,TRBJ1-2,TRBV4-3,CASSPRAGFEHGYTF,TGCGCCAGCAGCCCGAGGGCAGGGTTCGAACATGGCTACACCTTC
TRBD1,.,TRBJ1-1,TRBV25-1,CASSATGGGTEAFF,TGTGCCAGCAGTGCGACAGGGGGCGGCACTGAAGCTTTCTTT
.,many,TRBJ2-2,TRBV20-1,CSASFGNANTGELFF,TGCAGTGCTAGTTTCGGGAACGCGAACACCGGGGAGCTGTTTTTT
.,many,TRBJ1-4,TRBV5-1,CASRRQEVEKLFF,TGCGCCAGCAGACGACAGGAGGTAGAAAAACTGTTTTTT
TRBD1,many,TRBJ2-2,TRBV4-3,CASSQDTPGQLNTGELFF,TGCGCCAGCAGCCAAGATACGCCGGGACAGTTGAACACCGGGGAGCTGTTTTTT
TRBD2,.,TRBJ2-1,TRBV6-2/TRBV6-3,CASSYSPGGSYNEQFF,TGTGCCAGCAGTTACTCTCCGGGGGGCTCCTACAATGAGCAGTTCTTC
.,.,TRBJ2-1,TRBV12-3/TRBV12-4,CASSLGGLIFNNEQFF,TGTGCCAGCAGTTTAGGGGGGCTTATCTTTAACAATGAGCAGTTCTTC
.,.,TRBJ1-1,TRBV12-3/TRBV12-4,CASRFGSQAFF,TGTGCCAGCAGATTCGGGTCACAAGCTTTCTTT
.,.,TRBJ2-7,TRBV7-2,CASSLAAGNYEQYF,TGTGCCAGCAGCTTAGCGGCGGGGAACTACGAGCAGTACTTC
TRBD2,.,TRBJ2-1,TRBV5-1,CASSLRTSGGAERANEQFF,TGCGCCAGCAGCTTACGGACTAGCGGGGGGGCGGAAAGAGCAAATGAGCAGTTCTTC
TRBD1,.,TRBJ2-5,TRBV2,CASRSPTGKETQYF,TGTGCCAGCAGATCGCCGACAGGGAAAGAGACCCAGTACTTC
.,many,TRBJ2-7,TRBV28,CASATTTGSYEQYF,TGTGCCAGCGCCACAACGACTGGGTCCTACGAGCAGTACTTC
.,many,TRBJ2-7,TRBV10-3,CAISVDNTYEQYF,TGTGCCATCAGTGTCGACAACACCTACGAGCAGTACTTC
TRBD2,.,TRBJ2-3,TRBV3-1,CASSQKPLAGGLVDTQYF,TGTGCCAGCAGCCAAAAACCCCTAGCGGGGGGGCTTGTAGATACGCAGTATTTT
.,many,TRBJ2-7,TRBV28,CATSRLYEQYF,TGTGCCACGTCTAGGCTCTACGAGCAGTACTTC
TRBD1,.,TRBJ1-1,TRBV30,CAWSGQGGTEAFF,TGTGCCTGGAGTGGACAGGGGGGGACTGAAGCTTTCTTT
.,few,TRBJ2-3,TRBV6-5,CASSYRQADTQYF,TGTGCCAGCAGTTACCGCCAAGCAGATACGCAGTATTTT
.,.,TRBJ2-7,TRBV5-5,CASSRGFEQYF,TGTGCCAGCAGCCGCGGTTTTGAGCAGTACTTC
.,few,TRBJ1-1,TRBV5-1,CASSLARPNTEAFF,TGCGCCAGCAGCTTGGCCAGGCCGAACACTGAAGCTTTCTTT
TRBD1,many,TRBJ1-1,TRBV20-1,CSALVGGQMNTEAFF,TGCAGTGCCCTAGTCGGGGGACAGATGAACACTGAAGCTTTCTTT
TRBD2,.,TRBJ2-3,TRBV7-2,CASSLPRGGRSAQYF,TGTGCCAGCAGCTTACCGCGGGGGGGCAGGTCTGCGCAGTATTTT
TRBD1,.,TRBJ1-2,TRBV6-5,CASVETGVNYGYTF,TGTGCCAGCGTTGAGACAGGGGTTAACTATGGCTACACCTTC
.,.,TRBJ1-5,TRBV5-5,CASSPGTHSSYQPQHF,TGTGCCAGCAGCCCCGGGACACACTCATCGTATCAGCCCCAGCATTTT
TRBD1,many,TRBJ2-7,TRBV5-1,CASSLLGQGASYEQYF,TGCGCCAGCAGCTTGCTGGGACAGGGGGCTTCCTACGAGCAGTACTTC
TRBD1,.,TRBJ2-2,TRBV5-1,CASIFTGQENTGELFF,TGCGCCAGCATCTTCACGGGACAGGAGAACACCGGTGAGCTGTTTTTT
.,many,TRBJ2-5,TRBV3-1,CASSQDQSGTQYF,TGTGCCAGCAGCCAAGATCAAAGCGGGACCCAGTACTTC
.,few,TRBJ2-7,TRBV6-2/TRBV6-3,CASSYSTGIYEQYF,TGTGCCAGCAGTTACTCCACAGGAATCTACGAGCAGTACTTC
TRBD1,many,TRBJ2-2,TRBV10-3,CAIGTGVTGELFF,TGTGCCATCGGGACAGGGGTAACCGGGGAGCTGTTTTTT
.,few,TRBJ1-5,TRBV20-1,CSARDGARGNQPQHF,TGCAGTGCTAGGGACGGAGCGAGGGGCAATCAGCCCCAGCATTTT
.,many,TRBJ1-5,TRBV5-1,CASRKSSNQPQHF,TGCGCCAGCAGAAAGAGTAGCAATCAGCCCCAGCATTTT
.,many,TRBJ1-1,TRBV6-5,CASTYSGWDMNTEAFF,TGTGCCAGCACCTACTCAGGGTGGGACATGAACACTGAAGCTTTCTTT
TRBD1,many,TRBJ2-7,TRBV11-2,CASSFDRDRAYEQYF,TGTGCCAGCAGCTTTGACAGGGACAGGGCCTACGAGCAGTACTTC
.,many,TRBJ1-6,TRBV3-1,CASSQGSYNSPLHF,TGTGCCAGCAGCCAAGGCTCCTATAATTCACCCCTCCACTTT
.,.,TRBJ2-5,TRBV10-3,CATLRGAGETQYF,TGTGCCACTTTACGGGGTGCTGGAGAGACCCAGTACTTC
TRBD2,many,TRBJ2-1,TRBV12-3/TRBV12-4,CASSLRGGDEQFF,TGTGCCAGCAGTTTACGCGGGGGGGATGAGCAGTTCTTC
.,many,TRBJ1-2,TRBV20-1,CSARETVPNYGYTF,TGCAGTGCTAGAGAGACAGTTCCTAACTATGGCTACACCTTC
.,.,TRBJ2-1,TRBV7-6,CASSLAASHEQFF,TGTGCCAGCAGCTTAGCTGCGAGCCATGAGCAGTTCTTC
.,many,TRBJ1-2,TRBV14,CASSHLQGRHNYGYTF,TGTGCCAGCAGCCACCTACAGGGAAGGCATAACTATGGCTACACCTTC
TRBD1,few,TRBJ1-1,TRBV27,CASSLDRGRRAEAFF,TGTGCCAGCAGTTTAGACAGGGGACGGCGGGCTGAAGCTTTCTTT
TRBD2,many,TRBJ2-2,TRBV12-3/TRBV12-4,CASRPSGANTGELFF,TGTGCCAGCAGACCTAGCGGGGCGAACACCGGGGAGCTGTTTTTT